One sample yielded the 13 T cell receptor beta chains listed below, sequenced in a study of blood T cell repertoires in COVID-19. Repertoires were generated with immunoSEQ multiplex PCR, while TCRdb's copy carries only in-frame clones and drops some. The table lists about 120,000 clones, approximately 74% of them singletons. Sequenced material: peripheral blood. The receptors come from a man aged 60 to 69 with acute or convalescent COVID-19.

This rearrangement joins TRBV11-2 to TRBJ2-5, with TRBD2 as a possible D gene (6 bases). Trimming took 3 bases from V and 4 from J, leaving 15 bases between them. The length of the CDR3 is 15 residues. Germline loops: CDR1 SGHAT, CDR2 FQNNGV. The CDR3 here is CASSFSGHRGETQYF. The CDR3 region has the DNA TGTGCCAGCAGCTTTAGCGGCCATCGAGGAGAGACCCAGTACTTC.

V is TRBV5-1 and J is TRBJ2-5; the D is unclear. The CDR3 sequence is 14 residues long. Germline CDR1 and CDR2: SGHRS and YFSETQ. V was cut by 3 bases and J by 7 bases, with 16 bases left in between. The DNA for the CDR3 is TGCGCCAGCAGCTATGGAGATAGCTCGGGGACCCAGTACTTC. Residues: CASSYGDSSGTQYF.

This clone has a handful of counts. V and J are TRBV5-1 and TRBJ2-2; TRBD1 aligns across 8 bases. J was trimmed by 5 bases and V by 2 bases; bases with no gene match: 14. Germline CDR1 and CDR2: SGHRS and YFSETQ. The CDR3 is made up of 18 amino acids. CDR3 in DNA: TGCGCCAGCAGCTTAAGGGGACAGGTGGTAGGCCCAACCGGGGAGCTGTTTTTT. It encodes CASSLRGQVVGPTGELFF.

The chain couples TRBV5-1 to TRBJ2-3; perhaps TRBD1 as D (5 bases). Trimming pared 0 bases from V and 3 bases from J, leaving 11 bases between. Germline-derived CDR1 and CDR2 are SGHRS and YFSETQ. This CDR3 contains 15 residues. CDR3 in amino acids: CASSLDLQGTDTQYF. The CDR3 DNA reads TGCGCCAGCAGCTTGGACCTCCAGGGTACAGATACGCAGTATTTT.

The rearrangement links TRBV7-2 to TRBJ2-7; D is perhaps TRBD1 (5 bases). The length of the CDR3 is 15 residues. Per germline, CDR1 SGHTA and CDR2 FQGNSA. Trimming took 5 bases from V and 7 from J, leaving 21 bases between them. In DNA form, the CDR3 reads TGTGCCAGCAGCCCCCAGGGCAGCCGAGGTCGGGAGCAGTACTTC. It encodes CASSPQGSRGREQYF. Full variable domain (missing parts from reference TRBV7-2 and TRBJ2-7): GAGVSQSPSNKVTEKGKDVELRCDPISGHTALYWYRQSLGQGLEFLIYFQGNSAPDKSGLPSDRFSAERTGGSVSTLTIQRTQQEDSAVYLCASSPQGSRGREQYFGPGTRLTVT.

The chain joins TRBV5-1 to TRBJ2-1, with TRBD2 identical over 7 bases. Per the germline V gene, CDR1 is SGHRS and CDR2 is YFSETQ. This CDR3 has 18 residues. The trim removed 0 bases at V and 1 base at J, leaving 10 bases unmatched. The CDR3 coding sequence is TGCGCCAGCAGCTTGGCCAAGGTTCTAGCGGTATCCTACAATGAGCAGTTCTTC. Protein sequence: CASSLAKVLAVSYNEQFF.

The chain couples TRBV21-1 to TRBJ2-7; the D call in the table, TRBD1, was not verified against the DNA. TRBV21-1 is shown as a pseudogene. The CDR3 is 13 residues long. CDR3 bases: TGTGCCCCCTTCAGCTCAGGTTTCTACGAGCAGTACTTC. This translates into CAPFSSGFYEQYF.

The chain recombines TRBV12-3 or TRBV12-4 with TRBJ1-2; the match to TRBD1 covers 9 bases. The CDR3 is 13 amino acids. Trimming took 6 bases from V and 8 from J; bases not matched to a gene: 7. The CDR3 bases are TGTGCCAGCAGCCGTGGACAGGGGTACGGCTACACCTTC. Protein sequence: CASSRGQGYGYTF.

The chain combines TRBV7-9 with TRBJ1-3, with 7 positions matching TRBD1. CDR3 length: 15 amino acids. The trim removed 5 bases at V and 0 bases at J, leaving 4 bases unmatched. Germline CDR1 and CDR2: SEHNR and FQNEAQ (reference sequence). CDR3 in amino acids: CASSMDRPSGNTIYF. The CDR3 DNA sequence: TGTGCCAGCAGCATGGACAGGCCCTCTGGAAACACCATATATTTT. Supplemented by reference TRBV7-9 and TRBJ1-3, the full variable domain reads DTGVSQNPRHKITKRGQNVTFRCDPISEHNRLYWYRQTLGQGPEFLTYFQNEAQLEKSRLLSDRFSAERPKGSFSTLEIQRTEQGDSAMYLCASSMDRPSGNTIYFGEGSWLTVV.

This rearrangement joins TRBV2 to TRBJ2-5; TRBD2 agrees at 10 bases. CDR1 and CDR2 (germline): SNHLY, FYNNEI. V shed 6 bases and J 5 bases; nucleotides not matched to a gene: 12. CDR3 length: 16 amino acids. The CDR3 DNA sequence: TGTGCCAGCAGAGCCGATAGACTAGCGGGTGAGGAGACCCAGTACTTC. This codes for CASRADRLAGEETQYF.

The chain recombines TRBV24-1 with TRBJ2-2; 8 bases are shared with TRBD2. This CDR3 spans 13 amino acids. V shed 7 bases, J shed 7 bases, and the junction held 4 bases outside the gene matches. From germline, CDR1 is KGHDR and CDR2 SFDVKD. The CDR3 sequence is CATSGGVVGELFF. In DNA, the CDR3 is TGTGCCACCAGCGGGGGGGTCGTCGGGGAGCTGTTTTTT.

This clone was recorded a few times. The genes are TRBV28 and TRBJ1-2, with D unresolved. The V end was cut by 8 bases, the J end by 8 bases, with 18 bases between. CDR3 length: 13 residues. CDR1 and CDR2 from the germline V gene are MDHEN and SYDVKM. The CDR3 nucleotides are TGTGCCAGCTGTCCGGGGTCTGGCGACGGCTACACCTTC. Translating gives CASCPGSGDGYTF.

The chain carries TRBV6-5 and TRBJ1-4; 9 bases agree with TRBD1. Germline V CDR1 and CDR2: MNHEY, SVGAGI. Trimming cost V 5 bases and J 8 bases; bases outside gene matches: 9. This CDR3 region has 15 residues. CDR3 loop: CASSPQTGGREKLFF. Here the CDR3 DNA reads TGTGCCAGCAGTCCTCAGACAGGGGGAAGAGAAAAACTGTTTTTT.